This TCR beta chain was identified during a study of control samples from healthy donors and cancer patients. Sequencing used immunoSEQ multiplex PCR; TCRdb keeps in-frame clones, though not all of them. Among roughly 400,000 clones listed, more than 80% were seen once. Trimming shortened V by 3 bases and J by 0 bases, and 6 bases separated the two germline ends. Germline V gene lookup returns CDR1 SGHRS and CDR2 YFSETQ. This CDR3 comprises 14 residues. The chain joins TRBV5-1 to TRBJ2-2, with no clear D. This receptor was obtained from a man between 40 and 49 years old with head and neck cancer. The sequencing sample was made of PBMCs. CDR3 amino acids: CASSSEPNTGELFF. The CDR3, as DNA: TGCGCCAGCAGCTCTGAACCGAACACCGGGGAGCTGTTTTTT.